The 26 T cell receptor beta chains below come from one sample, sequenced in a study of blood T cell repertoires in COVID-19. Clones were read by immunoSEQ multiplex PCR, and TCRdb kept only the in-frame ones, dropping some. This sample yields just over 95,000 clones, of which roughly 82% are seen a single time; around a sixth belongs to the top ten. The sample consisted of peripheral blood. The receptor source for this set is a man older than 75 with acute or convalescent COVID-19.

This chain links TRBV5-8 with TRBJ2-5; a possible D gene is TRBD1 (6 bases). This CDR3 is built from 15 residues. V was pared by 4 bases and J by 1 base, with 14 bases between. Germline values: CDR1 SGHTS, CDR2 YDEGEE. The CDR3 loop reads CASSHRASRQETQYF. The CDR3 DNA sequence: TGTGCCAGCAGCCACAGGGCGAGCCGCCAAGAGACCCAGTACTTC.

This rearrangement joins TRBV11-2 to TRBJ1-5; no reliable D call. V was shortened by 5 bases and J by 5 bases, with 19 bases between the two germline ends. The CDR3 runs 16 residues. Looked up from germline, CDR1 is SGHAT and CDR2 is FQNNGV. CDR3 in amino acids: CASSPGGSLRDQPQHF. CDR3 bases: TGTGCCAGCAGCCCGGGCGGGAGCTTAAGGGATCAGCCCCAGCATTTT.

The genes are TRBV19 and TRBJ2-5; 12 bases fit TRBD2. This CDR3 comprises 17 residues. V gave up 1 base and J gave up 2 bases; unmatched junction bases: 5. Germline V gene data show CDR1 as LNHDA and CDR2 as SQIVND (reference sequence). The CDR3 sequence: CASSIGRLAGVQETQYF. CDR3 sequence (DNA): TGTGCCAGTAGTATAGGCAGACTAGCGGGGGTACAAGAGACCCAGTACTTC.

The chain is built from TRBV6-2 or TRBV6-3 and TRBJ1-1, with D uncertain. CDR3 size: 13 residues. The V end was cut by 6 bases, the J end by 0 bases, with 8 bases between. Germline CDR1 reads MNHEY; CDR2 reads SVGEGT. This CDR3 reads CASSWQLNTEAFF. In DNA, the CDR3 is TGTGCCAGCAGCTGGCAGTTGAACACTGAAGCTTTCTTT.

The rearrangement uses TRBV30 and TRBJ1-6, with a tentative D call TRBD1 (5 bases). Trimming stripped 0 bases from V and 9 bases from J, with 12 bases between. The CDR3 is made up of 14 amino acids. Germline V gene lookup returns CDR1 GTSNPN and CDR2 SVGIG (reference sequence). CDR3 bases: TGTGCCTGGAGTGTCGGGGGAGGGCTTTCACCCCTCCACTTT. Protein product: CAWSVGGGLSPLHF.

This chain connects TRBV7-2 to TRBJ2-5; 9 bases agree with TRBD2. Losses at the gene ends were 7 bases for V and 7 bases for J; bases not matched to a gene: 10. There are 14 residues in the CDR3. CDR1 and CDR2 (germline): SGHTA, FQGNSA. The chain's CDR3 is CASKGTSSKGTQYF. The CDR3 DNA reads TGTGCCAGCAAAGGGACTAGCTCGAAAGGGACCCAGTACTTC.

The chain uses TRBV15 and TRBJ1-1, with D possibly being TRBD1 (5 bases). The germline CDR1 and CDR2 sequences are LNHNV and YYDKDF (reference sequence). The CDR3 runs 16 residues. Deletions cut 2 bases from V and 1 base from J, with 14 bases between. The CDR3 DNA reads as TGTGCCACCAGCAGACCGCCGAAAACAGGGAACACTGAAGCTTTCTTT. As protein: CATSRPPKTGNTEAFF. Based on the CDR3 plus reference TRBV15 and TRBJ1-1, the full variable domain is DAMVIQNPRYQVTQFGKPVTLSCSQTLNHNVMYWYQQKSSQAPKLLFHYYDKDFNNEADTPDNFQSRRPNTSFCFLDIRSPGLGDTAMYLCATSRPPKTGNTEAFFGQGTRLTVV.

The chain couples TRBV7-9 to TRBJ2-7; 13 bases are a match to TRBD2. This CDR3 region has 15 residues. Per germline, CDR1 SEHNR and CDR2 FQNEAQ (reference sequence). Unmatched junction bases numbered 5, after V lost 4 bases and J lost 5 bases. This CDR3 is CASSSGLAGIDEQYF. CDR3 in DNA: TGTGCCAGCAGCTCGGGACTAGCGGGAATAGACGAGCAGTACTTC.

The chain combines TRBV9 with TRBJ2-1, with 8 bases lining up with TRBD2. CDR3 length equals 16 residues. The V and J ends lost 5 bases and 0 bases, in that order; junction bases with no gene match: 7. The germline gives CDR1 SGDLS, CDR2 YYNGEE. CDR3 in amino acids: CASSRLAGSSYNEQFF. The CDR3 DNA sequence: TGTGCCAGCAGTCGTCTAGCGGGCAGCTCCTACAATGAGCAGTTCTTC.

This chain links TRBV5-1 with TRBJ1-2; 11 nucleotides agree with TRBD1. The germline CDR1 and CDR2 sequences are SGHRS and YFSETQ. This CDR3 comprises 16 residues. With V trimmed by 10 bases and J by 8 bases, 19 bases remained unmatched. CDR3 DNA sequence: TGCGCCTATCAAACCGGGACAGGGGGGTTTGTGAGGGGCTACACCTTC. This codes for CAYQTGTGGFVRGYTF.

The chain couples TRBV3-1 (or the pseudogene TRBV3-2) to TRBJ1-2; the match to TRBD1 covers 7 bases. Per germline, CDR1 LGHDT and CDR2 YNNKEL (reference sequence). The V and J ends lost 0 bases and 0 bases, in that order; junction bases with no gene match: 7. The CDR3 is made up of 17 amino acids. DNA for the CDR3: TGTGCCAGCAGCCAAGAATCCAGGGGGGCCGCTAACTATGGCTACACCTTC. The encoded protein is CASSQESRGAANYGYTF.

The CDR3 protein is CASSPRQFSYEQYF. CDR3 in DNA: TGTGCCAGCTCACCCCGACAGTTCTCCTACGAGCAGTACTTC. The chain combines TRBV18 with TRBJ2-7; D perhaps matches TRBD1 (5 bases). The CDR3 is 14 amino acids. V was pared by 3 bases and J by 0 bases, with 9 bases between. The germline V gene has CDR1 KGHSH and CDR2 LQKENI.

The chain carries TRBV30 and TRBJ1-6; D might be TRBD1 (5 bases). Looked up from germline, CDR1 is GTSNPN and CDR2 is SVGIG (reference sequence). The CDR3 sequence is 14 residues long. Trimming shortened V by 3 bases and J by 9 bases, and 15 bases separated the two germline ends. CDR3 region: CAWSAGRVASPLHF. The CDR3 DNA follows: TGTGCCTGGAGCGCAGGGAGGGTTGCTTCACCCCTCCACTTT.

This chain connects TRBV5-5 to TRBJ1-1; 8 bases are a match to TRBD1. This CDR3 is built from 15 residues. V gave up 4 bases and J gave up 1 base; unmatched junction bases: 6. Germline V gene lookup returns CDR1 SGHKS and CDR2 YYEKEE (reference sequence). Written as DNA, the CDR3 is TGTGCCAGCAGCCTAAGGACAGGGCAGAACACTGAAGCTTTCTTT. Amino acid sequence: CASSLRTGQNTEAFF.

The V gene is TRBV30, the J gene TRBJ1-3, with a weak D call TRBD1 (6 bases). Germline V lookup: CDR1 GTSNPN, CDR2 SVGIG (reference sequence). V was shortened by 4 bases and J by 0 bases, with 16 bases between the two germline ends. The CDR3 covers 16 residues. In nucleotides, the CDR3 is TGTGCCTGGACGACCCACAGGGAAACCTCTGGAAACACCATATATTTT. It yields the protein CAWTTHRETSGNTIYF.

The chain carries TRBV18 and TRBJ2-5; the D gene is possibly TRBD1 (6 bases). From germline, CDR1 is KGHSH and CDR2 LQKENI. The V end lost 4 bases, the J end lost 5 bases, and 11 bases lay between the germline ends. This CDR3 is built from 13 residues. CDR3 DNA: TGTGCCAGCTCACTGGACAGTCTGGAGACCCAGTACTTC. As protein: CASSLDSLETQYF.

The DNA for the CDR3 is TGTGCCAGCAAAGGAGGGAGTTCACCCCTCCACTTT. Protein sequence: CASKGGSSPLHF. The rearrangement joins TRBV6-5 to TRBJ1-6; no reliable D call. Trimming cost V 7 bases and J 9 bases, with 10 bases left between them. This CDR3 comprises 12 residues. Germline V gene lookup returns CDR1 MNHEY and CDR2 SVGAGI.

V is TRBV6-6 and J is TRBJ1-5, with 10 bases aligning to TRBD1. This CDR3 has 16 amino acids. Germline V gene lookup returns CDR1 MNHNY and CDR2 SVGAGI (reference sequence). Trimming took 6 bases from V and 1 from J; bases not matched to a gene: 6. In DNA form, the CDR3 reads TGTGCCAGCAGCAGACAGGGGGCGGCGAGCAATCAGCCCCAGCATTTT. This codes for CASSRQGAASNQPQHF.

The V call is TRBV6-2 or TRBV6-3, the J call TRBJ1-2; 9 nucleotides align to TRBD1. From germline, CDR1 is MNHEY and CDR2 SVGEGT. V was pared by 3 bases and J by 2 bases, with 10 bases of the junction left unmatched. CDR3 length equals 17 residues. The CDR3 protein is CASSYVRTGDLNYGYTF. Written as DNA, the CDR3 is TGTGCCAGCAGTTATGTCCGGACAGGGGATCTAAACTATGGCTACACCTTC.

The V call is TRBV6-5, the J call TRBJ1-1, with 11 positions matching TRBD1. V lost 7 bases, J lost 9 bases, and 7 bases stayed unmatched. From germline, CDR1 is MNHEY and CDR2 SVGAGI. CDR3 length equals 13 residues. The CDR3 DNA reads TGTGCCAGCACGTCCGGGACAGGGGGGAAAGCTTTCTTT. As protein: CASTSGTGGKAFF.

The rearrangement links TRBV9 to TRBJ2-7; a weak D match, TRBD1 (8 bases). The V end was cut by 4 bases, the J end by 6 bases, with 20 bases between. Germline CDR1 is SGDLS and CDR2 is YYNGEE. The CDR3 length is 15 residues. The chain's CDR3 is CASSPGGTGVSEQYF. DNA for the CDR3: TGTGCCAGCAGCCCCGGGGGGACAGGAGTATCCGAGCAGTACTTC.

The gene calls are TRBV5-6 and TRBJ1-1, with D unresolved. The germline V gene encodes CDR1 SGHDT and CDR2 YYEEEE. V was shortened by 0 bases and J by 1 base, with 7 bases between the two germline ends. The CDR3 sequence is 14 residues long. The chain's CDR3 is CASSLGSTNTEAFF. The CDR3 nucleotides are TGTGCCAGCAGCTTGGGGAGTACGAACACTGAAGCTTTCTTT.

The V gene is TRBV30, the J gene TRBJ2-1; TRBD2 might be the D (6 bases). The germline V gene has CDR1 GTSNPN and CDR2 SVGIG (reference sequence). Deletions cut 2 bases from V and 8 bases from J, with 10 bases between. CDR3 size: 12 residues. CDR3 loop: CAWSLTSYEQFF. Here the CDR3 DNA reads TGTGCCTGGAGTCTTACTAGCTATGAGCAGTTCTTC.

The genes are TRBV6-2 or TRBV6-3 and TRBJ2-3, with 7 bases fitting TRBD1. V shed 6 bases, J shed 8 bases, and the junction held 2 bases outside the gene matches. CDR3 length: 11 amino acids. Germline assignment: CDR1 MNHEY and CDR2 SVGEGT. This CDR3 is CASSQGVTQYF. CDR3 nucleotide sequence: TGTGCCAGCAGCCAGGGGGTTACGCAGTATTTT.

The chain couples TRBV6-5 to TRBJ2-7, with D possibly TRBD1 on 6 matching bases. V was clipped by 0 bases and J by 3 bases, with 9 bases between them. CDR1 is MNHEY, CDR2 SVGAGI, per germline. The CDR3 consists of 14 residues. Here the CDR3 DNA reads TGTGCCAGCAGTTACTCGCGGACAGACTACGAGCAGTACTTC. Protein: CASSYSRTDYEQYF.

This chain joins TRBV28 and TRBJ2-5; 10 nucleotides match TRBD2. With V trimmed by 10 bases and J by 1 base, 3 bases remained unmatched. CDR1 and CDR2 from the germline V gene are MDHEN and SYDVKM. The CDR3 runs 13 residues. CDR3 protein: CAIQRGGQETQYF. The CDR3 nucleotides are TGTGCCATCCAGCGGGGGGGCCAAGAGACCCAGTACTTC.